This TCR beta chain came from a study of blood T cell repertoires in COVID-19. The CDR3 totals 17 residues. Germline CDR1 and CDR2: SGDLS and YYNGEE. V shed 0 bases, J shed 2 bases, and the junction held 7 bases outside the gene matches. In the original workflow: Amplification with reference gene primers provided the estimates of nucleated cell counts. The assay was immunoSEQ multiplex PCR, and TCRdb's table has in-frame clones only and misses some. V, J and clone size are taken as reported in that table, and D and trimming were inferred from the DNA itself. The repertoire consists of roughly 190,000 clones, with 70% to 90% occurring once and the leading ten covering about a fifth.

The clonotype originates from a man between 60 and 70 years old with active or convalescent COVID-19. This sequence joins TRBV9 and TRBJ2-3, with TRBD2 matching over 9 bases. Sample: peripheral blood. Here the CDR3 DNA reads TGTGCCAGCAGCGTAGGGAGAAGCGGGGGGCACACAGATACGCAGTATTTT. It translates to CASSVGRSGGHTDTQYF.